The clone carrying this T cell receptor beta chain was seen ten or more times. For TCR beta, libraries came from iRepertoire HTBI primers and Arm-PCR of CDR3 regions. TCRdb reprocessed the multiplex PCR reads via MiXCR and lists one record per CDR3 protein. Of 300,000 to 400,000 distinct CDR3 sequences in the sample, around 15% were seen once. Noted time point: newly diagnosed GD, antithyroid drugs for less than 3 months. Preparation of the TCR library used RNA extracted from PBMCs. This CDR3 is built from 15 residues. Trimming removed 0 bases at V and 3 bases at J, with 12 bases between. CDR1 and CDR2 from the germline V gene are SGHDT and YYEEEE. This entry is derived from a study of regulatory T cells in long-lasting Graves disease.

The sequencing here drew on peripheral blood mononuclear cells (PBMCs), taken at new diagnosis, from a patient treated with antithyroid drugs. This receptor was obtained from a female donor with Graves disease. J is TRBJ1-2 and V is TRBV5-6, with D uncertain. The CDR3 bases are TGTGCCAGCAGCTTGGCCCTGGGAACTCACTATGGCTACACCTTC. Translating it yields CASSLALGTHYGYTF.